The 28 T cell receptor beta chains in this list originate from one sample, sequenced in a study of shared clonotypes between healthy human individuals. Produced via immunoSEQ multiplex PCR; TCRdb's table is partial and in-frame only. The table lists about 2,500,000 clones, around nine tenths of them singletons. The specimen sequenced was naive CD4+ T cells sorted from blood. Subset reported: CD45RA+ positively selected. The receptors shown here come from a man between 18 and 35 years old in good health.

The rearrangement joins TRBV25-1 to TRBJ2-1, with 7 bases matching TRBD2. The CDR3 has 16 amino acids. Germline V gene data show CDR1 as MGHDK and CDR2 as SYGVNS. V gave up 4 bases and J gave up 7 bases; unmatched junction bases: 13. The CDR3: CASSGYAGAYKNEQFF. CDR3 sequence (DNA): TGTGCCAGCAGTGGTTATGCGGGAGCGTATAAGAATGAGCAGTTCTTC.

The CDR3 reads CSAGGSSYNEQFF. In DNA, the CDR3 is TGCAGCGCCGGTGGCAGCTCCTACAATGAGCAGTTCTTC. The chain couples TRBV29-1 to TRBJ2-1; no clear D gene. CDR3 length equals 13 residues. Trimming left V 7 bases short and J 0 bases short, with 10 bases between. Germline lookup yields CDR1 SQVTM and CDR2 ANQGSEA.

V is TRBV10-3 and J is TRBJ1-1; D might be TRBD1 (6 bases). The V end lost 7 bases, the J end lost 4 bases, and 13 bases lay between the germline ends. There are 13 residues in the CDR3. CDR1 and CDR2 (germline): ENHRY, SYGVKD. As DNA, the CDR3 is TGTGCCATCATGGCCCGGGGGCGCACTGAAGCTTTCTTT. Amino acid sequence: CAIMARGRTEAFF.

The J gene is TRBJ2-3, the V gene TRBV11-2, with a possible D match to TRBD2 (6 bases). V lost 4 bases, J lost 2 bases, and 13 bases lay in between. Germline V gene sequence: CDR1 SGHAT, CDR2 FQNNGV. The CDR3 extends over 15 amino acids. DNA for the CDR3: TGTGCCAGCAGCTCTAACGGGAGAAACACAGATACGCAGTATTTT. Translation gives CASSSNGRNTDTQYF.

The chain is built from TRBV27 and TRBJ2-7, with 9 bases fitting TRBD1. Per the germline V gene, CDR1 is MNHEY and CDR2 is SMNVEV (reference sequence). With 3 bases clipped from V and 2 bases from J, the junction kept 5 bases outside the gene matches. CDR3 length equals 15 residues. The CDR3: CASSFRTGETYEQYF. The CDR3 bases are TGTGCCAGCAGTTTCCGGACAGGGGAAACCTACGAGCAGTACTTC.

The gene calls are TRBV5-1 and TRBJ2-5, with a weak D call TRBD1 (6 bases). This CDR3 contains 15 residues. V gave up 0 bases and J gave up 5 bases, with 14 bases separating them. Germline V lookup: CDR1 SGHRS, CDR2 YFSETQ. In nucleotides, the CDR3 is TGCGCCAGCAGCTTGGATGGGTCTCAGGGGGAGACCCAGTACTTC. Amino acids: CASSLDGSQGETQYF.

Details on this clone: The same CDR3 arises from other DNA sequences in this sample as well. This chain uses TRBV18 with TRBJ1-3; D is unclear. CDR3 length: 14 residues. Germline V gene sequence: CDR1 KGHSH, CDR2 LQKENI. The ends were cut back, 2 bases at V and 2 bases at J, with 7 bases in the middle. The CDR3 DNA reads as TGTGCCAGCTCACCAGGCAGCACTGGAAACACCATATATTTT. Translating gives CASSPGSTGNTIYF.

This sequence joins TRBV6-4 and TRBJ1-2; 11 bases line up with TRBD1. V gave up 4 bases and J gave up 4 bases; unmatched junction bases: 5. CDR1 and CDR2 from the germline V gene are MRHNA and SNTAGT. There are 15 residues in the CDR3. In DNA, the CDR3 is TGTGCCAGCAGTGTGGGGACAGGGGGGAGCTATGGCTACACCTTC. Translated, it gives CASSVGTGGSYGYTF.

Worth noting for this clone: This specimen includes other DNA sequences encoding the same CDR3. The chain employs TRBV18 and TRBJ1-1; D is unclear. V lost 3 bases, J lost 2 bases, and 10 bases lay in between. Germline lookup yields CDR1 KGHSH and CDR2 LQKENI. There are 14 residues in the CDR3. CDR3 amino acids: CASSPSQLNTEAFF. In nucleotides, the CDR3 is TGTGCCAGCTCACCCTCTCAACTCAACACTGAAGCTTTCTTT. Together with reference TRBV18 and TRBJ1-1, the CDR3 gives the full variable domain: NAGVMQNPRHLVRRRGQEARLRCSPMKGHSHVYWYRQLPEEGLKFMVYLQKENIIDESGMPKERFSAEFPKEGPSILRIQQVVRGDSAAYFCASSPSQLNTEAFFGQGTRLTVV.

The V and J genes are TRBV4-1 and TRBJ2-1, with TRBD2 identical over 10 bases. The CDR3 sequence is 15 residues long. Germline assignment: CDR1 MGHRA and CDR2 YSYEKL. V was pared by 4 bases and J by 7 bases, with 7 bases of the junction left unmatched. The DNA for the CDR3 is TGCGCCAGCAGCCGGCTAGCGGGGGCCGGTAATGAGCAGTTCTTC. It encodes CASSRLAGAGNEQFF.

The chain has TRBV7-9 and TRBJ1-5; no reliable D call. Germline CDR1 is SEHNR and CDR2 is FQNEAQ (reference sequence). This CDR3 contains 14 residues. V lost 2 bases and J 3 bases, leaving 8 bases between the germline ends. CDR3 protein: CASSLTELNQPQHF. The CDR3 region has the DNA TGTGCCAGCAGCTTAACGGAACTCAATCAGCCCCAGCATTTT.

Comment on this clone: This CDR3 is also generated by other DNA sequences in the sample. V gene TRBV10-3 combines with J gene TRBJ2-5, with D perhaps matching TRBD1 (6 bases). V was cut by 0 bases and J by 2 bases, with 7 bases left in between. Germline V gene sequence: CDR1 ENHRY, CDR2 SYGVKD. This CDR3 contains 14 residues. CDR3 coding DNA: TGTGCCATCAGTGAGTCGGGGGCGCAAGAGACCCAGTACTTC. Protein product: CAISESGAQETQYF.

The V call is TRBV7-8, the J call TRBJ2-4; 11 bases map to TRBD2. The J segment lost 8 bases and the V segment lost 1 base, leaving 7 bases of the junction unmatched. Germline V lookup: CDR1 SGHVS, CDR2 FQNEAQ. The CDR3 has 16 amino acids. The CDR3 nucleotides read TGTGCCAGCAGCTTAGTGGCTAGCGGGGGGAGAGACATTCAGTACTTC. Its translation is CASSLVASGGRDIQYF.

This chain links TRBV5-4 with TRBJ1-1; 7 nucleotides agree with TRBD1. This CDR3 spans 16 amino acids. Germline-derived CDR1 and CDR2 are SGHNT and YYREEE (reference sequence). V trimming: 0 bases; J trimming: 0 bases; junction bases outside the gene matches: 5. In DNA form, the CDR3 reads TGTGCCAGCAGCTTGGGACAGGGTGTCATGAACACTGAAGCTTTCTTT. Its protein is CASSLGQGVMNTEAFF.

The chain couples TRBV7-6 to TRBJ1-3, with D tentatively TRBD1 (5 bases). The CDR3 consists of 16 residues. Germline CDR1 reads SGHVS; CDR2 reads FNYEAQ. The V end was cut by 2 bases, the J end by 1 base, with 12 bases between. Written as DNA, the CDR3 is TGTGCCAGCAGCTTACAAGGGGTCGCATCTGGAAACACCATATATTTT. It encodes CASSLQGVASGNTIYF.

V and J are TRBV2 and TRBJ1-5; possibly TRBD1 for D (6 bases). From germline, CDR1 is SNHLY and CDR2 FYNNEI. The V end lost 6 bases, the J end lost 7 bases, and 13 bases lay between the germline ends. The CDR3 has 13 residues. The CDR3 region is CASREQGGQPQHF. The CDR3 DNA sequence: TGTGCCAGCAGGGAACAGGGAGGGCAGCCCCAGCATTTT.

The chain recombines TRBV25-1 with TRBJ2-7; possibly TRBD2 for D (5 bases). V shed 1 base and J shed 0 bases, with 13 bases lying between them. The CDR3 is 16 residues long. The germline V gene has CDR1 MGHDK and CDR2 SYGVNS. The CDR3 region is CASSESKTRGSYEQYF. The DNA of the CDR3 is TGTGCCAGCAGTGAATCGAAGACACGGGGCTCCTACGAGCAGTACTTC.

V is TRBV11-3 and J is TRBJ2-3; D remains ambiguous. This CDR3 spans 16 amino acids. Trimming removed 8 bases at V and 4 bases at J, with 22 bases between. The germline V gene has CDR1 SGHNT and CDR2 YENEEA. The CDR3 nucleotides read TGTGCCAGCGAGACCGCTGATCATGCAATCTCAGATACGCAGTATTTT. Amino acid sequence: CASETADHAISDTQYF.

The genes are TRBV7-8 and TRBJ2-7, with 10 bases aligning to TRBD1. The germline gives CDR1 SGHVS, CDR2 FQNEAQ. V was clipped by 5 bases and J by 1 base; unmatched bases: 5. The CDR3 extends over 15 amino acids. The CDR3 DNA is TGTGCCAGCAGCGACCGGGACAGGGGTTCCTACGAGCAGTACTTC. This encodes CASSDRDRGSYEQYF.

The chain combines TRBV7-9 with TRBJ1-6, with D tentatively TRBD1 (6 bases). CDR1 and CDR2 from the germline V gene are SEHNR and FQNEAQ (reference sequence). The CDR3 loop spans 16 amino acids. V lost 5 bases, J lost 4 bases, and 15 bases lay in between. CDR3 sequence: CASSLKTGFYNSPLHF. Here the CDR3 DNA reads TGTGCCAGCAGCCTAAAGACAGGTTTTTATAATTCACCCCTCCACTTT.

The chain has TRBV28 and TRBJ1-4; D unclear. CDR3 length: 17 amino acids. Germline-derived CDR1 and CDR2 are MDHEN and SYDVKM. Trimming took 6 bases from V and 0 from J, leaving 17 bases between them. This CDR3 is CASSPDGEAATNEKLFF. The CDR3 region has the DNA TGTGCCAGCAGCCCGGACGGGGAAGCTGCAACTAATGAAAAACTGTTTTTT.

This chain links TRBV15 with TRBJ2-3; D remains unclear. Germline loops: CDR1 LNHNV, CDR2 YYDKDF (reference sequence). The CDR3 is made up of 15 amino acids. V was shortened by 1 base and J by 0 bases, with 8 bases between the two germline ends. This chain's CDR3 is CATSRASVSTDTQYF. As DNA, the CDR3 is TGTGCCACCAGCAGAGCGTCAGTTAGCACAGATACGCAGTATTTT.

The chain is built from TRBV10-2 and TRBJ2-7, with D maybe TRBD1 (6 bases). The V end lost 8 bases, the J end lost 2 bases, and 19 bases lay between the germline ends. CDR1 and CDR2 from the germline V gene are WSHSY and SAAADI. CDR3 length: 15 residues. The CDR3 nucleotides read TGCGCCAGCGCCGCCCCCGGGACAAGAACCTACGAGCAGTACTTC. Translated: CASAAPGTRTYEQYF.

V gene TRBV6-5 combines with J gene TRBJ2-1; D may be TRBD1 (5 bases). The length of the CDR3 is 14 residues. Trimming shortened V by 6 bases and J by 5 bases, and 14 bases separated the two germline ends. Germline-derived CDR1 and CDR2 are MNHEY and SVGAGI. The CDR3 nucleotides read TGTGCCAGCAGAACCGGACAAACCAACAATGAGCAGTTCTTC. It encodes CASRTGQTNNEQFF.

This chain uses TRBV19 with TRBJ2-1; no clear D gene. Germline V gene lookup returns CDR1 LNHDA and CDR2 SQIVND (reference sequence). With 2 bases removed from V and 1 base from J, the gap between germline ends came to 15 bases. The CDR3 runs to 17 residues. The CDR3 coding sequence is TGTGCCAGTAGTATAATGCACAGTGGCATGTCCTACAATGAGCAGTTCTTC. Encoded protein: CASSIMHSGMSYNEQFF.

This clone was detected only once. The sample contains more than one DNA sequence encoding this CDR3. The chain uses TRBV5-1 and TRBJ2-7, with TRBD1 as a possible D gene (5 bases). CDR1 and CDR2 from the germline V gene are SGHRS and YFSETQ. With 0 bases removed from V and 1 base from J, the gap between germline ends came to 11 bases. The CDR3 is 15 residues long. The CDR3 DNA reads TGCGCCAGCAGCTTGGGTCAGGGTTCATCCTACGAGCAGTACTTC. This translates into CASSLGQGSSYEQYF. The full variable domain, with the rest looked up from reference TRBV5-1 and TRBJ2-7, is KAGVTQTPRYLIKTRGQQVTLSCSPISGHRSVSWYQQTPGQGLQFLFEYFSETQRNKGNFPGRFSGRQFSNSRSEMNVSTLELGDSALYLCASSLGQGSSYEQYFGPGTRLTVT.

The chain recombines TRBV5-6 with TRBJ2-7, with D uncertain. Germline CDR1 and CDR2: SGHDT and YYEEEE. This CDR3 contains 16 residues. Between the trimmed V and J ends, which lost 1 base and 4 bases, there was a span of 18 bases. The CDR3 spells CASSLFSPPARYEQYF. In nucleotides, the CDR3 is TGTGCCAGCAGCTTGTTTTCACCCCCGGCGCGGTACGAGCAGTACTTC.

This clone was picked up one time. This chain links TRBV4-2 with TRBJ2-7, with D possibly being TRBD2 (6 bases). Trimming cost V 4 bases and J 0 bases, with 13 bases left between them. The CDR3 extends over 15 amino acids. Germline CDR1 is LGHNA and CDR2 is YNFKEQ. The chain's CDR3 is CASSLAPGLSYEQYF. CDR3 coding DNA: TGTGCCAGCAGCCTAGCGCCGGGACTCTCCTACGAGCAGTACTTC.